Listed here are 2 T cell receptor beta chains from one sample, sequenced in a study of shared clonotypes between healthy human individuals. Assay: immunoSEQ multiplex PCR; the TCRdb copy retains only in-frame clones and omits some. The sample carries about 1 million clones, around 76% recorded once. The specimen sequenced was memory CD4+ T cells sorted from blood. Indicated subset: CD45RA-negative fraction. Receptors were obtained from a man in his late teens or twenties in good health.

The chain employs TRBV28 and TRBJ1-4; D ambiguous. V was shortened by 8 bases and J by 5 bases, with 12 bases between the two germline ends. Germline V gives CDR1 MDHEN, CDR2 SYDVKM. The CDR3 contains 13 residues. In DNA, the CDR3 is TGTGCCAGCCGGGAACAAGCGAATGAAAAACTGTTTTTT. This sequence encodes CASREQANEKLFF.

Of note for this clone: The same CDR3 is also encoded by other DNA sequences in this sample. This sequence joins TRBV7-2 and TRBJ2-2; TRBD1 is a possible D gene (5 bases). V was trimmed by 0 bases and J by 3 bases, leaving 5 bases between them. The CDR3 loop spans 14 amino acids. From germline, CDR1 is SGHTA and CDR2 FQGNSA. This chain's CDR3 is CASSLAGHTGELFF. The CDR3 coding sequence is TGTGCCAGCAGCTTAGCGGGGCACACCGGGGAGCTGTTTTTT.